A single sample is the source of the 28 T cell receptor beta chains below, sequenced in a study of T cell changes during pregnancy in multiple sclerosis (dated by TCRdb to 2018 to 2020). Libraries were made using the immunoSEQ multiplex PCR assay. This immuneACCESS table, as held by TCRdb, lists in-frame sequences with V and J called but not all clones. Of the missing ones, under half trace to an unresolved V gene in checked studies; the others have no known cause. The sample profile shows about 38,000 clones; about 88% of them were found once. More than 5.5% of the sample goes to the ten largest clones. Sequenced material: CD8+ T cells from peripheral blood mononuclear cells, taken in the third trimester of pregnancy. These receptors originate from a female donor with multiple sclerosis, enrolled in a pregnancy study.

V usage is TRBV11-2 and J usage is TRBJ1-1, with TRBD1 identical over 7 bases. Germline V gene sequence: CDR1 SGHAT, CDR2 FQNNGV. The junction had 4 bases not matched to a gene; V was cut back by 3 bases and J by 0 bases. The CDR3 extends over 15 amino acids. This CDR3 reads CASSFTGAMNTEAFF. The CDR3 DNA follows: TGTGCCAGCAGCTTCACAGGGGCCATGAACACTGAAGCTTTCTTT.

This chain uses TRBV9 with TRBJ2-7, with 7 bases lining up with TRBD2. Germline values: CDR1 SGDLS, CDR2 YYNGEE. The V and J ends lost 0 bases and 2 bases, in that order; junction bases with no gene match: 5. The CDR3 has 15 amino acids. CDR3 amino acids: CASSVEPSGAYEQYF. The CDR3 DNA is TGTGCCAGCAGCGTAGAGCCTAGCGGCGCCTACGAGCAGTACTTC. The entire variable domain, with the rest obtained from reference TRBV9 and TRBJ2-7, is as follows: DSGVTQTPKHLITATGQRVTLRCSPRSGDLSVYWYQQSLDQGLQFLIQYYNGEERAKGNILERFSAQQFPDLHSELNLSSLELGDSALYFCASSVEPSGAYEQYFGPGTRLTVT.

The DNA of the CDR3 is TGTGCCTGGAGTGTACTCGAGACAGGGGAGACCCAGTACTTC. Its translation: CAWSVLETGETQYF. The chain links TRBV30 to TRBJ2-5; 7 positions match TRBD1. The CDR3 runs 14 residues. The J segment lost 5 bases and the V segment lost 0 bases, leaving 6 bases of the junction unmatched. Germline V lookup: CDR1 GTSNPN, CDR2 SVGIG (reference sequence).

The J gene is TRBJ2-1, the V gene TRBV19; D is possibly TRBD1 (5 bases). The CDR3 is made up of 16 amino acids. Trimming pared 3 bases from V and 7 bases from J, leaving 19 bases between. Per germline, CDR1 LNHDA and CDR2 SQIVND (reference sequence). The CDR3 protein is CASSISGEGEENEQFF. DNA for the CDR3: TGTGCCAGTAGTATCTCTGGGGAAGGGGAAGAGAATGAGCAGTTCTTC.

The chain employs TRBV9 and TRBJ2-7; D may be TRBD2 (6 bases). The CDR3 extends over 17 amino acids. Trimming took 0 bases from V and 0 from J, leaving 16 bases between them. From germline, CDR1 is SGDLS and CDR2 YYNGEE. CDR3 nucleotides: TGTGCCAGCAGCGTAGCCCCTACTCGGGGGAGCTCCTACGAGCAGTACTTC. It specifies CASSVAPTRGSSYEQYF.

This clone has more than one count but fewer than ten. V gene TRBV19 combines with J gene TRBJ1-6; no firm D call. The CDR3 is 13 amino acids. Germline V CDR1 and CDR2: LNHDA, SQIVND (reference sequence). The V gene lost 6 bases and the J gene lost 8 bases, with 11 bases spanning the gap. The CDR3 coding sequence is TGTGCCAGTAGCGACGGCGGCTATTCACCCCTCCACTTT. It encodes CASSDGGYSPLHF.

This clone was seen a few times. This sequence joins TRBV11-2 and TRBJ1-6, with a tentative D call TRBD1 (5 bases). Trimming pared 2 bases from V and 14 bases from J, leaving 16 bases between. Germline values: CDR1 SGHAT, CDR2 FQNNGV. The length of the CDR3 is 14 residues. As DNA, the CDR3 is TGTGCCAGCAGCTTACAGGCAGGGCGCACCACCCTCCACTTT. Amino acids: CASSLQAGRTTLHF.

The chain joins TRBV6-1 to TRBJ2-7; tentative D call: TRBD1 (5 bases). The germline V gene has CDR1 MNHNS and CDR2 SASEGT. The V gene lost 3 bases and the J gene lost 6 bases, with 15 bases spanning the gap. The CDR3 length is 14 residues. The CDR3 protein is CASSDGAGYREQYF. The CDR3 DNA reads as TGTGCCAGCAGTGATGGGGCAGGGTACCGCGAGCAGTACTTC.

This chain uses TRBV6-5 with TRBJ2-2, with a weak D call TRBD2 (7 bases). Between the trimmed V and J ends, which lost 2 bases and 4 bases, there was a span of 11 bases. This CDR3 comprises 15 residues. Looked up from germline, CDR1 is MNHEY and CDR2 is SVGAGI. The chain's CDR3 is CASSYRAGATGELFF. CDR3 in DNA: TGTGCCAGCAGTTACAGGGCGGGGGCCACCGGGGAGCTGTTTTTT.

The chain employs TRBV19 and TRBJ1-2; 7 bases line up with TRBD1. This CDR3 comprises 13 residues. Trimming cost V 3 bases and J 8 bases; bases outside gene matches: 6. Germline CDR1 reads LNHDA; CDR2 reads SQIVND (reference sequence). The CDR3 nucleotides read TGTGCCAGTAGTATTGTGGCAGGGGGAGGCTACACCTTC. This codes for CASSIVAGGGYTF.

The chain employs TRBV4-3 and TRBJ2-1, with TRBD1 as a possible D gene (6 bases). The CDR3 spans 17 residues. Per the germline V gene, CDR1 is LGHNA and CDR2 is YSLEER. Trimming stripped 0 bases from V and 8 bases from J, with 20 bases between. The CDR3 bases are TGCGCCAGCAGCCAAGATTTTTACAGGGAAAGGGCGGATGAGCAGTTCTTC. It encodes CASSQDFYRERADEQFF.

The chain joins TRBV7-9 to TRBJ1-2, with a weak D call TRBD1 (6 bases). The CDR3 loop spans 14 amino acids. V shed 4 bases and J shed 3 bases, with 12 bases lying between them. Germline V gene sequence: CDR1 SEHNR, CDR2 FQNEAQ (reference sequence). In nucleotides, the CDR3 is TGTGCCAGCAGCTCTCAGGGGAGTGACTATGGCTACACCTTC. Its protein is CASSSQGSDYGYTF.

The chain carries TRBV30 and TRBJ1-2; 7 positions agree with TRBD1. With V trimmed by 7 bases and J by 4 bases, 9 bases remained unmatched. Germline V gene lookup returns CDR1 GTSNPN and CDR2 SVGIG (reference sequence). The CDR3 runs 13 residues. The CDR3 coding sequence is TGTGCCTACTCGGACAGGTCTTCCTATGGCTACACCTTC. This codes for CAYSDRSSYGYTF.

This chain connects TRBV18 to TRBJ1-1; TRBD1 matches 7 bases. V lost 4 bases to trimming and J lost 4 bases; unmatched junction nucleotides: 3. Germline lookup yields CDR1 KGHSH and CDR2 LQKENI. The length of the CDR3 is 13 residues. CDR3 residues: CASSQTGFTEAFF. CDR3 DNA: TGTGCCAGCTCACAGACAGGGTTCACTGAAGCTTTCTTT.

This chain connects TRBV6-1 to TRBJ2-1, with TRBD2 matching 11 bases. The germline CDR1 and CDR2 sequences are MNHNS and SASEGT. This CDR3 contains 15 residues. Trimming removed 4 bases from V and 6 bases from J; junction bases left unmatched: 5. For the CDR3, the DNA is TGTGCCAGCAGTGCACTAGCGGGGGAATTCAATGAGCAGTTCTTC. Its protein product is CASSALAGEFNEQFF.

This sequence joins TRBV11-2 and TRBJ1-2, with 9 bases identical to TRBD1. V lost 5 bases to trimming and J lost 6 bases; unmatched junction nucleotides: 7. CDR3 length: 14 residues. Germline V lookup: CDR1 SGHAT, CDR2 FQNNGV. The CDR3 protein is CASSVPRDRDGYTF. As DNA, the CDR3 is TGTGCCAGCAGCGTGCCCCGGGACAGGGATGGCTACACCTTC. The entire variable domain, with the rest obtained from reference TRBV11-2 and TRBJ1-2, is as follows: EAGVAQSPRYKIIEKRQSVAFWCNPISGHATLYWYQQILGQGPKLLIQFQNNGVVDDSQLPKDRFSAERLKGVDSTLKIQPAKLEDSAVYLCASSVPRDRDGYTFGSGTRLTVV.

V is TRBV13 and J is TRBJ1-1, with 7 bases fitting TRBD1. Germline V CDR1 and CDR2: PRHDT, FYEKMQ (reference sequence). Unmatched junction bases numbered 8, after V lost 6 bases and J lost 7 bases. This CDR3 is 13 amino acids long. The CDR3 DNA is TGTGCCAGCAGACAGGGGTTGCACTTTGAAGCTTTCTTT. Residues: CASRQGLHFEAFF.

The chain is built from TRBV10-3 and TRBJ2-2, with D unclear. Germline V lookup: CDR1 ENHRY, CDR2 SYGVKD. The germline V and J ends were trimmed by 0 bases and 0 bases, with 11 bases remaining between them. The CDR3 length is 17 residues. CDR3 in DNA: TGTGCCATCAGTGAGTCCGTGGTAACTACGAACACCGGGGAGCTGTTTTTT. It translates to CAISESVVTTNTGELFF.

The chain employs TRBV11-2 and TRBJ2-1, with 7 bases identical to TRBD2. This CDR3 is built from 16 residues. V trimming: 1 base; J trimming: 4 bases; junction bases outside the gene matches: 7. From germline, CDR1 is SGHAT and CDR2 FQNNGV. The CDR3: CASSLGGGEGYNEQFF. CDR3 DNA sequence: TGTGCCAGCAGCTTAGGGGGCGGGGAGGGGTACAATGAGCAGTTCTTC.

The chain couples TRBV5-4 to TRBJ2-1, with D possibly TRBD2 on 5 matching bases. CDR1 and CDR2 from the germline V gene are SGHNT and YYREEE (reference sequence). The CDR3 is 16 residues long. Between the trimmed V and J ends, which lost 4 bases and 2 bases, there was a span of 16 bases. CDR3 in amino acids: CASSPTGGRTYNEQFF. CDR3 in DNA: TGTGCCAGCAGCCCGACGGGCGGGCGCACCTACAATGAGCAGTTCTTC.

The chain couples TRBV2 to TRBJ1-1; possible D gene TRBD1, 5 bases. Germline lookup yields CDR1 SNHLY and CDR2 FYNNEI. The CDR3 contains 12 residues. The V and J ends lost 11 bases and 4 bases respectively, with 14 bases between them. CDR3 amino acids: CACLRVGTEAFF. The CDR3 nucleotides are TGTGCCTGCCTCAGGGTGGGCACTGAAGCTTTCTTT.

The chain recombines TRBV4-3 with TRBJ2-6, with D perhaps TRBD2 (5 bases). V gave up 0 bases and J gave up 3 bases, with 9 bases separating them. CDR1 is LGHNA, CDR2 YSLEER, per germline. The CDR3 sequence is 16 residues long. The CDR3 here is CASSQDRGFGANVLTF. In nucleotides, the CDR3 is TGCGCCAGCAGCCAAGATCGGGGTTTTGGGGCCAACGTCCTGACTTTC.

V is TRBV13 and J is TRBJ1-6, with TRBD1 matching 9 bases. The V gene's germline CDR1 is PRHDT and CDR2 FYEKMQ (reference sequence). The CDR3 loop spans 15 amino acids. V lost 4 bases, J lost 8 bases, and 6 bases stayed unmatched. The DNA of the CDR3 is TGTGCCAGCAGCTCTGGACAGGGGTGGGATTCACCCCTCCACTTT. This codes for CASSSGQGWDSPLHF.

V usage is TRBV2 and J usage is TRBJ2-1; 9 nucleotides agree with TRBD1. The CDR3 totals 16 residues. The trim removed 5 bases at V and 2 bases at J, leaving 7 bases unmatched. Per germline, CDR1 SNHLY and CDR2 FYNNEI. The CDR3 DNA reads as TGTGCCAGCAGTCAAACCGGGACAGGGACCTACAATGAGCAGTTCTTC. This gives the protein CASSQTGTGTYNEQFF.

This chain connects TRBV19 to TRBJ2-1; TRBD1 is a possible D gene (5 bases). Germline V gene data show CDR1 as LNHDA and CDR2 as SQIVND (reference sequence). V shed 3 bases and J shed 3 bases, with 9 bases lying between them. The CDR3 length is 14 residues. The CDR3 spells CASSMGRDYNEQFF. In DNA form, the CDR3 reads TGTGCCAGTAGTATGGGCAGGGACTACAATGAGCAGTTCTTC.

The CDR3, as DNA: TGTGCCAGCAGGGCAGGGTTGATGGGCTACACCTTC. Translated, it gives CASRAGLMGYTF. The chain recombines TRBV28 with TRBJ1-2, with a weak D call TRBD1 (5 bases). The CDR3 length is 12 residues. The V end lost 6 bases, the J end lost 8 bases, and 13 bases lay between the germline ends. The germline V gene has CDR1 MDHEN and CDR2 SYDVKM.

The chain has TRBV27 and TRBJ2-5; a weak D match, TRBD1 (5 bases). CDR1 MNHEY and CDR2 SMNVEV come from the germline V gene (reference sequence). This CDR3 region has 14 residues. V was trimmed by 2 bases and J by 5 bases, leaving 12 bases between them. CDR3 in DNA: TGTGCCAGCAGTTTAGATCCAGGGTTGGAGACCCAGTACTTC. Translated: CASSLDPGLETQYF.

The gene calls are TRBV27 and TRBJ1-5; TRBD1 is a possible D gene (5 bases). The CDR3 has 14 amino acids. The ends were cut back, 5 bases at V and 0 bases at J, with 8 bases in the middle. Germline values: CDR1 MNHEY, CDR2 SMNVEV (reference sequence). In DNA, the CDR3 is TGTGCCAGCAGTAACAGGTATAGCAATCAGCCCCAGCATTTT. It translates to CASSNRYSNQPQHF.